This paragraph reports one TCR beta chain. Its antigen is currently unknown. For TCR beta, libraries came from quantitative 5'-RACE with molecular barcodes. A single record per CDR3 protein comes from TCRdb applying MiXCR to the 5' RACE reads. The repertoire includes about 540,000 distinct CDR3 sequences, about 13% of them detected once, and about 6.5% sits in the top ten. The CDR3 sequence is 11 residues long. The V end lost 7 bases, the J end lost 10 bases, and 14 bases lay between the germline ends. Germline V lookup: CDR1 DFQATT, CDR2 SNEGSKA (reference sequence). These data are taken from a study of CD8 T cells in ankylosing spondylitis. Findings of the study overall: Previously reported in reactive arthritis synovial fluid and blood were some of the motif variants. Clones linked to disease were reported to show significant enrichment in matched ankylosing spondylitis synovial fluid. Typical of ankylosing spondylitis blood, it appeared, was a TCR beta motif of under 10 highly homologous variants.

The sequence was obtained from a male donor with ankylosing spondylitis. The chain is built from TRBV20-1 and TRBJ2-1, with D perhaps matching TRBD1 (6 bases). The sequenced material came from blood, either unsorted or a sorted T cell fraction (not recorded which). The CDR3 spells CSGGEGEEQFF. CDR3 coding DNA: TGCAGTGGAGGAGAGGGGGAGGAGCAGTTCTTC.